This TCR beta chain was identified in a study of cytomegalovirus exposure and HLA in healthy donors. A multiplex PCR was run with 60 Vbeta primers and 13 Jbeta primers. Profiling relied on immunoSEQ multiplex PCR, and the TCRdb table lists in-frame clones only, not all of them. The repertoire holds 100,000 to 150,000 clones, roughly 75% seen once, with 0.95% to 1.5% in the top ten. Between the trimmed V and J ends, which lost 4 bases and 4 bases, there was a span of 10 bases. CDR1 is MGHRA, CDR2 YSYEKL, per germline. The CDR3 is 13 residues long. The TCR originated in a female donor in good health and CMV-seronegative. The specimen sequenced was PBMCs. The chain is built from TRBV4-1 and TRBJ1-2, with D tentatively TRBD1 (6 bases). CDR3 in amino acids: CASSPVGAYGYTF. CDR3 in DNA: TGCGCCAGCAGCCCTGTGGGGGCCTATGGCTACACCTTC.